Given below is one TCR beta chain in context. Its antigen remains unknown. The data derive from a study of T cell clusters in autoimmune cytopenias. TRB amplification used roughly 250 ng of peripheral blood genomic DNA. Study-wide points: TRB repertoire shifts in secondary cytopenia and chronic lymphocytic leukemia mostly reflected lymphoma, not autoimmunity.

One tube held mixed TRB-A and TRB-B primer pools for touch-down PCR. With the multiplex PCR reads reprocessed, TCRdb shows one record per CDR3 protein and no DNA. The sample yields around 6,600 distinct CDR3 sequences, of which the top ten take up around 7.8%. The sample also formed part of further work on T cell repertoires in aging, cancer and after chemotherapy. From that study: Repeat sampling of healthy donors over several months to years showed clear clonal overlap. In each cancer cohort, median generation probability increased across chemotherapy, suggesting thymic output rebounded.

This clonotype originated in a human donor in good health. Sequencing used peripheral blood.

The CDR3 protein is CASSLTTGIGGYTF. This chain connects TRBV5-1 to TRBJ1-2; TCRdb proposes TRBD1, but this gene call is untestable without DNA. The CDR3 spans 14 residues. Germline lookup yields CDR1 SGHRS and CDR2 YFSETQ.